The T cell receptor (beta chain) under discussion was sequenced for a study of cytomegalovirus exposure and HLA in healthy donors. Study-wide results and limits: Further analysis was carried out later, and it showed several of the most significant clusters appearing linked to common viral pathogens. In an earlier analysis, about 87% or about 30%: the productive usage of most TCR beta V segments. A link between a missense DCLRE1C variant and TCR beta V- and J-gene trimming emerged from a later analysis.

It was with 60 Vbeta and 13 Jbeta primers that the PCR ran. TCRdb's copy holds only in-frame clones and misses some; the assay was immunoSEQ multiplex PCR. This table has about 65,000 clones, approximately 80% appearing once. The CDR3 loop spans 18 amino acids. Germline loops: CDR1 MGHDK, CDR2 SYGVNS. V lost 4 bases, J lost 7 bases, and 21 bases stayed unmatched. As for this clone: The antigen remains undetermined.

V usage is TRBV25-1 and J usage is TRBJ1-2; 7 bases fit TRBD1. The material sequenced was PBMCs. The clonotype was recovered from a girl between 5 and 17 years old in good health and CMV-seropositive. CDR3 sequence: CASSVGGNPVQGRIGYTF. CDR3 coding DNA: TGTGCCAGCAGTGTAGGGGGCAACCCCGTACAGGGGAGAATTGGCTACACCTTC.